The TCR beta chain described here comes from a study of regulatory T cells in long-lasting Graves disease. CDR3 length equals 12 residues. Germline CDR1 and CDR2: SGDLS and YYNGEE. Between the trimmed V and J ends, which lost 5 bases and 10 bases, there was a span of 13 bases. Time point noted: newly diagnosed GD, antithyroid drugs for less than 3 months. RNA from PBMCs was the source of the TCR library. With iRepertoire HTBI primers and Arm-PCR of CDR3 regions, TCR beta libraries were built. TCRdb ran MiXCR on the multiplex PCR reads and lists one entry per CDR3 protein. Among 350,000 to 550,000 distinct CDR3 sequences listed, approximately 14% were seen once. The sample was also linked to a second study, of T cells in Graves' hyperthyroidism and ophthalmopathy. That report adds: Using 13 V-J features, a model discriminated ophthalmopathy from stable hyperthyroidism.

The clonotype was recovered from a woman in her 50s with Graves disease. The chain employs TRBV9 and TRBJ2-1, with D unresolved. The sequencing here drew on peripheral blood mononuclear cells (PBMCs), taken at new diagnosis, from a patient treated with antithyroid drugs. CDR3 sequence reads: CASRETTREQFF. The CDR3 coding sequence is TGTGCCAGCAGAGAGACCACGAGGGAGCAGTTCTTC.